The next 14 T cell receptor beta chains were all read from a single sample in a study of T cells in Graves' hyperthyroidism and ophthalmopathy (dated by TCRdb to the late 2010s). Libraries were constructed by multiplex PCR. Data came from an Illumina HiSeq 2000. Amplification of TCR beta CDR3 regions was carried out from RNA transcripts. A first-round RT-PCR of the TCR CDR3 used the HTBI primer set with the Qiagen OneStep RT-PCR kit. The raw public data were reprocessed by TCRdb itself: fastp quality trimming at Q25, MiXCR clonotype calling, in-frame beta chains only. One record per CDR3 amino acid sequence lists the most common genes and DNA. Across this sample there are roughly 510,000 distinct CDR3 sequences, with less than 25% seen only once. Clones ranked in the top ten supply roughly 29% of the sample. The sequencing input was blood. The receptors derive from a man aged 18-30 years with Graves' hyperthyroidism.

The chain couples TRBV12-3 or TRBV12-4 to TRBJ1-2, with unresolved D. Trimming cost V 10 bases and J 0 bases, with 12 bases left between them. The CDR3 is 13 amino acids. The CDR3 DNA reads TGTGCCACCCAAGCCGGATCTAACTATGGCTACACCTTC. Translated: CATQAGSNYGYTF.

The chain carries TRBV12-3 or TRBV12-4 and TRBJ1-5; no reliable D call. Trimming took 6 bases from V and 0 from J, leaving 18 bases between them. CDR3 length: 17 amino acids. This CDR3 reads CASSPGTREDSNQPQHF. The CDR3 coding sequence is TGTGCCAGCAGCCCAGGAACCCGAGAAGATAGCAATCAGCCCCAGCATTTT.

This clonotype was picked up a small number of times. Germline and junction disagree at one end, which may indicate a read error. This chain connects TRBV29-1 to TRBJ1-3; D gene uncertain. CDR3 length: 13 residues. Germline CDR1 SQVTM, CDR2 ANQGSEA. CDR3 DNA: TGCAGCGCTGAACGGGACTCTGGAAACACCATATATTTT. Protein sequence: CSAERDSGNTIYF. The full variable domain, completed using reference TRBV29-1 and TRBJ1-3, is SAVISQKPSRDICQRGTSLTIQCQVDSQVTMMFWYRQQPGQSLTLIATANQGSEATYESGFVIDKFPISRPNLTFSTLTVSNMSPEDSSIYLCSAERDSGNTIYFGEGSWLTVV.

A word on this clonotype: A much larger clone is a single base away; this may be a read error. The gene calls are TRBV19 and TRBJ1-5; weak D call: TRBD1 (5 bases). V lost 8 bases and J lost 4, with 18 bases in between. Germline values: CDR1 LNHDA, CDR2 SQIVND (reference sequence). The CDR3 is made up of 15 amino acids. The DNA of the CDR3 is TGTGCCAGTTGTTCCCATACGGGACGGAATCAGCCCCAGCATTTT. This sequence encodes CASCSHTGRNQPQHF.

This clonotype was counted many times. This sequence joins TRBV14 and TRBJ1-2, with a tentative D call TRBD1 (6 bases). Germline V gene data show CDR1 as SGHDN and CDR2 as FVKESK. Trimming cost V 2 bases and J 8 bases, with 12 bases left between them. The CDR3 length is 13 residues. The CDR3 is CASSQYRVEGYTF. The CDR3 DNA follows: TGTGCCAGCAGCCAATACAGGGTGGAGGGCTACACCTTC.

This clonotype was recorded at least ten times. The V gene is TRBV29-1, the J gene TRBJ1-1; D call uncertain. Germline V lookup: CDR1 SQVTM, CDR2 ANQGSEA. The germline V and J ends were trimmed by 4 bases and 6 bases, with 12 bases remaining between them. This CDR3 is 12 amino acids long. In DNA, the CDR3 is TGCAGCGTTGTGCAGATCGGGGCTGAAGCTTTCTTT. It specifies CSVVQIGAEAFF.

At least ten counts were recorded for this clonotype. The chain has TRBV6-1 and TRBJ2-7; TRBD1 agrees at 8 bases. The CDR3 totals 13 residues. Trimming took 6 bases from V and 7 from J; bases not matched to a gene: 8. The germline gives CDR1 MNHNS, CDR2 SASEGT. The CDR3 DNA reads TGTGCCAGCAGCCCGGGACAGGCATGGGAGCAGTACTTC. This codes for CASSPGQAWEQYF.

This clonotype appeared many times. The V call is TRBV28, the J call TRBJ1-5; tentatively, D is TRBD1 (5 bases). The CDR3 is 15 amino acids. V gave up 1 base and J gave up 6 bases, with 13 bases separating them. CDR1 is MDHEN, CDR2 SYDVKM, per germline. The CDR3 is CASSLSDIPGQPQHF. The CDR3 region has the DNA TGTGCCAGCAGTTTATCGGACATACCAGGTCAGCCCCAGCATTTT. Full variable domain (rest looked up from reference TRBV28 and TRBJ1-5): DVKVTQSSRYLVKRTGEKVFLECVQDMDHENMFWYRQDPGLGLRLIYFSYDVKMKEKGDIPEGYSVSREKKERFSLILESASTNQTSMYLCASSLSDIPGQPQHFGDGTRLSIL.

This clonotype was counted only a few times. The chain is built from TRBV28 and TRBJ2-4; 10 nucleotides line up with TRBD2. This CDR3 is 16 amino acids long. J was trimmed by 2 bases and V by 6 bases; bases with no gene match: 7. CDR1 MDHEN and CDR2 SYDVKM come from the germline V gene. DNA of the CDR3: TGTGCCAGCAGAAAAAGCGGGGGGGTCTCCAAAAACATTCAGTACTTC. This sequence encodes CASRKSGGVSKNIQYF.

This clonotype came up many times. This rearrangement joins TRBV12-3 or TRBV12-4 to TRBJ1-1; D is uncertain. The V and J ends lost 5 bases and 0 bases respectively, with 10 bases between them. CDR3 length equals 14 residues. CDR3 loop: CASSAMTVNTEAFF. The DNA of the CDR3 is TGTGCCAGCAGTGCGATGACGGTGAACACTGAAGCTTTCTTT.

The sample holds many counts of this clonotype. CDR3 protein: CASRTGNTYGYTF. The DNA of the CDR3 is TGTGCCAGCAGGACAGGGAATACCTATGGCTACACCTTC. V is TRBV28 and J is TRBJ1-2; 7 nucleotides match TRBD1. Trimming took 6 bases from V and 4 from J; bases not matched to a gene: 5. This CDR3 is built from 13 residues. The V gene's germline CDR1 is MDHEN and CDR2 SYDVKM.

This clonotype was found many times. This chain links TRBV7-2 with TRBJ2-7; no definite D call. The CDR3 is 12 amino acids. Trimming left V 0 bases short and J 7 bases short, with 7 bases between. CDR1 SGHTA and CDR2 FQGNSA come from the germline V gene. CDR3 sequence (DNA): TGTGCCAGCAGCTTAGCGGCGGAGGAGCAGTACTTC. Protein: CASSLAAEEQYF.

V usage is TRBV30 and J usage is TRBJ2-7, with 9 bases fitting TRBD1. The junction had 6 bases not matched to a gene; V was cut back by 1 base and J by 2 bases. CDR3 length: 15 residues. From germline, CDR1 is GTSNPN and CDR2 SVGIG (reference sequence). CDR3: CAWSDRDRVAYEQYF. The CDR3 DNA sequence: TGTGCCTGGAGTGACCGGGACAGGGTAGCCTACGAGCAGTACTTC.

In its sample, this clonotype was seen many times. The chain joins TRBV12-3 or TRBV12-4 to TRBJ2-2; 11 positions agree with TRBD2. Losses at the gene ends were 5 bases for V and 4 bases for J; bases not matched to a gene: 3. The CDR3 is made up of 15 amino acids. CDR3 in DNA: TGTGCCAGCAGTCCGGGGACTAGCGGCACCGGGGAGCTGTTTTTT. Translated, it gives CASSPGTSGTGELFF.